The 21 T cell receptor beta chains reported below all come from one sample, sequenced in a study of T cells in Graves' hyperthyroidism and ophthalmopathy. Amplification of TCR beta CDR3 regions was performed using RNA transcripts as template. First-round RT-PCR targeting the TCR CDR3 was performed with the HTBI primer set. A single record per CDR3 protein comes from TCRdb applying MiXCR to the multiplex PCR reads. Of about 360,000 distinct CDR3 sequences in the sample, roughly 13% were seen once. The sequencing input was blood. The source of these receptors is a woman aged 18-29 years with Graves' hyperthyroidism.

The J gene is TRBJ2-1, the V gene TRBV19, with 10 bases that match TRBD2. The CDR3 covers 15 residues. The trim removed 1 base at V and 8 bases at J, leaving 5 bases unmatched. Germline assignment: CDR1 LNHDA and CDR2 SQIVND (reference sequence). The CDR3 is CASSIAPSGGYEQFF. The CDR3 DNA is TGTGCCAGTAGTATAGCTCCTAGCGGGGGCTATGAGCAGTTCTTC. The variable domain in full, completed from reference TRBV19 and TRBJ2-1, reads DGGITQSPKYLFRKEGQNVTLSCEQNLNHDAMYWYRQDPGQGLRLIYYSQIVNDFQKGDIAEGYSVSREKKESFPLTVTSAQKNPTAFYLCASSIAPSGGYEQFFGPGTRLTVL.

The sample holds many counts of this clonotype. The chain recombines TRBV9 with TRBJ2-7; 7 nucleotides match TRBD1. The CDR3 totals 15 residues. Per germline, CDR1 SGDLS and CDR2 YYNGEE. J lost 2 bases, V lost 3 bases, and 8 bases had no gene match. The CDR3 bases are TGTGCCAGCAGCGCCGGTAGGACAGGCGCCTACGAGCAGTACTTC. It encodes CASSAGRTGAYEQYF.

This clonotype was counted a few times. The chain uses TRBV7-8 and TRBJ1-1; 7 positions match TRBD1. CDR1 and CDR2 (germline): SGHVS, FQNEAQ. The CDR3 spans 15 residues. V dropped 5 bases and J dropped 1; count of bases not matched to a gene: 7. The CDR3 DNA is TGTGCCAGCAGCCCCCTCCGGACAGGGAACACTGAAGCTTTCTTT. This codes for CASSPLRTGNTEAFF.

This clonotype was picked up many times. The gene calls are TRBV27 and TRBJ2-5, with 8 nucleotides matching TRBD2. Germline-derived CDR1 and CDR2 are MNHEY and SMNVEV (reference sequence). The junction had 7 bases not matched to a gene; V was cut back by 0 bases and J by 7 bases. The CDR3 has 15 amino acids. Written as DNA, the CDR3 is TGTGCCAGCAGTTTATCTCCGGGGGGGCCCGGGACCCAGTACTTC. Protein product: CASSLSPGGPGTQYF.

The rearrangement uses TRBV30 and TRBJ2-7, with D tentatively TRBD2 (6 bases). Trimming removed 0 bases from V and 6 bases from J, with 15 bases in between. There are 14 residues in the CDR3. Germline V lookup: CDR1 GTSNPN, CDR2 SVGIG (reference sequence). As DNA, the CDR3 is TGTGCCTGGAGTGTGGAGGGAGGTCTCCGCGAGCAGTACTTC. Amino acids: CAWSVEGGLREQYF.

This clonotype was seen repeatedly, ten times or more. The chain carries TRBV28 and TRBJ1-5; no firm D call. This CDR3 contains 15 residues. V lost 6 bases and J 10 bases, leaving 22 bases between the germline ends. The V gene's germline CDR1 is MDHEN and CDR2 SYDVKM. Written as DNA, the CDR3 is TGTGCCAGCAGACCATTTGACGAGGACGTTGGACCCCAGCATTTT. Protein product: CASRPFDEDVGPQHF.

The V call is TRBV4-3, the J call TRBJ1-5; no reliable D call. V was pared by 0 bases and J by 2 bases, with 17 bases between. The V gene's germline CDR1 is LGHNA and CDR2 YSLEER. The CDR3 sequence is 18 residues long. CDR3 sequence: CASSQDRLPSVGNQPQHF. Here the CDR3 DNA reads TGCGCCAGCAGCCAAGATCGGCTCCCCTCGGTGGGCAATCAGCCCCAGCATTTT.

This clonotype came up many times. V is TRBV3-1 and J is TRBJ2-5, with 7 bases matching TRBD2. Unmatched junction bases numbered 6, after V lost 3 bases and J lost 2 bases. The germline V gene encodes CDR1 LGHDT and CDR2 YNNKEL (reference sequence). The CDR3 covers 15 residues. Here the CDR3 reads CASSQDRLAQETQYF. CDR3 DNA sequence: TGTGCCAGCAGCCAGGATCGACTAGCTCAAGAGACCCAGTACTTC.

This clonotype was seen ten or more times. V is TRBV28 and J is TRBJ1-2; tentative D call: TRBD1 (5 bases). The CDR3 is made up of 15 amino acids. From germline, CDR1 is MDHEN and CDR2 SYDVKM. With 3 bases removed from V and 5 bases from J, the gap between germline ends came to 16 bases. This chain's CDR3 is CASSFRVGTAYGYTF. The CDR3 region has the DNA TGTGCCAGCAGTTTCCGCGTTGGGACCGCGTATGGCTACACCTTC.

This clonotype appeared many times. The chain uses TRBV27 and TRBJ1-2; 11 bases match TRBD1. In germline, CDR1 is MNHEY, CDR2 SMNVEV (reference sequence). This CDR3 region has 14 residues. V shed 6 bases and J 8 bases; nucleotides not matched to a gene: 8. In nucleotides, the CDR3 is TGTGCCAGCAGCCCCCGGACAGGGGGCGGCGGCTACACCTTC. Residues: CASSPRTGGGGYTF.

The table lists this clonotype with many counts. CDR3 in DNA: TGTGCCATCAGTGCTGACGGGACTAGCGGCGCCAATGAGCAGTTCTTC. As protein: CAISADGTSGANEQFF. The chain employs TRBV10-3 and TRBJ2-1, with 11 bases identical to TRBD2. The germline V gene encodes CDR1 ENHRY and CDR2 SYGVKD. There are 16 residues in the CDR3. V was clipped by 4 bases and J by 6 bases; unmatched bases: 8.

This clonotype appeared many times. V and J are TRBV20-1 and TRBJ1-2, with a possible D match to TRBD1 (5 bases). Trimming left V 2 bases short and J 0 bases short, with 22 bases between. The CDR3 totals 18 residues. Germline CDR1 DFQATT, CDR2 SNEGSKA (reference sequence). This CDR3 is CSARPQGVSHGANYGYTF. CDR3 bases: TGCAGTGCTAGACCCCAAGGGGTGTCCCACGGAGCTAACTATGGCTACACCTTC.

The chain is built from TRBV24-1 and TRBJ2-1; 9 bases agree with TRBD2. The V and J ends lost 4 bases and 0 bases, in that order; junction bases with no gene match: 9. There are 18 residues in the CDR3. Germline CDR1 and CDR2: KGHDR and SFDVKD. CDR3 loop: CATSEPTSGLSSYNEQFF. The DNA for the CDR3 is TGTGCCACCAGTGAACCGACTAGCGGCCTTAGCTCCTACAATGAGCAGTTCTTC.

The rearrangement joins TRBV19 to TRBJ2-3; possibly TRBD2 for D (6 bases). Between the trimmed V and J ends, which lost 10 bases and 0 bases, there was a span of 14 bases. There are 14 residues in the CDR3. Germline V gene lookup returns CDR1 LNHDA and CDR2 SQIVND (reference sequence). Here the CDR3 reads CATSDGTSTDTQYF. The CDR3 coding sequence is TGTGCCACCTCGGACGGGACTAGCACAGATACGCAGTATTTT.

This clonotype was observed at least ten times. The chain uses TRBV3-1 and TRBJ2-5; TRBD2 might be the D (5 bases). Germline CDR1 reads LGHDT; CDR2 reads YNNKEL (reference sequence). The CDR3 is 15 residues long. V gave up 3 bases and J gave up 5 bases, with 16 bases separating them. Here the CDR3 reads CASSQNPGGEETQYF. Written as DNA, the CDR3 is TGTGCCAGCAGCCAGAACCCTGGAGGAGAGGAGACCCAGTACTTC.

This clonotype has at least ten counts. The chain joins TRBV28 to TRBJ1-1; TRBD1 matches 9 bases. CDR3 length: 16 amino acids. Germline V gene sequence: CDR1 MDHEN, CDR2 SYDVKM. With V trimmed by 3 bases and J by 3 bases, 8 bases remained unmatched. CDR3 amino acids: CASSFHDRTGDTEAFF. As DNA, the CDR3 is TGTGCCAGCAGTTTCCACGATCGGACAGGGGACACTGAAGCTTTCTTT.

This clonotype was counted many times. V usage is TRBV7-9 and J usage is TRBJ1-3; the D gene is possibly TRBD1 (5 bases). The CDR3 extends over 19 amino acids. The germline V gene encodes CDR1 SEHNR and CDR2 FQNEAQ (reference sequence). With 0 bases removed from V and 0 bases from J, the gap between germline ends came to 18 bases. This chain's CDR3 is CASSLAVAGPDHSGNTIYF. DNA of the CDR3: TGTGCCAGCAGCTTAGCAGTAGCGGGACCCGATCACTCTGGAAACACCATATATTTT.

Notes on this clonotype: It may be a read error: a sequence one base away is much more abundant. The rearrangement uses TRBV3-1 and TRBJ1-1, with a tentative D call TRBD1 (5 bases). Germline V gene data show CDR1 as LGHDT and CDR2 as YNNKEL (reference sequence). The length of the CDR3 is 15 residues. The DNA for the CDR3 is TGTGCCGGCAGCCAAGATACCCGGGGCAGCACTGAAGCTTTCTTT. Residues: CAGSQDTRGSTEAFF. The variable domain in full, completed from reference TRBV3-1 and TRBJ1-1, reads DTAVSQTPKYLVTQMGNDKSIKCEQNLGHDTMYWYKQDSKKFLKIMFSYNNKELIINETVPNRFSPKSPDKAHLNLHINSLELGDSAVYFCAGSQDTRGSTEAFFGQGTRLTVV.

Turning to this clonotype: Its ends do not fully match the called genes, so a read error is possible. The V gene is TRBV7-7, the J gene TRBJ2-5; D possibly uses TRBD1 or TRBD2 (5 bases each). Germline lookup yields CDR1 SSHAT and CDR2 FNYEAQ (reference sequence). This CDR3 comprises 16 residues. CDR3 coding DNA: TGTGCTAGCAGCTTACACGGGACGGCGTACCAAGAGACCCAGTACTTC. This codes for CASSLHGTAYQETQYF.

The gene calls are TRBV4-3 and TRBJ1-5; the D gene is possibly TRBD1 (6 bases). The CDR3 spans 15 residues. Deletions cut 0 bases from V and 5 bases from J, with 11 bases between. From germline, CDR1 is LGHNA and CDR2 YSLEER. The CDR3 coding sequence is TGCGCCAGCAGCCAAGATCGGACAGTAGATCAGCCCCAGCATTTT. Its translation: CASSQDRTVDQPQHF.

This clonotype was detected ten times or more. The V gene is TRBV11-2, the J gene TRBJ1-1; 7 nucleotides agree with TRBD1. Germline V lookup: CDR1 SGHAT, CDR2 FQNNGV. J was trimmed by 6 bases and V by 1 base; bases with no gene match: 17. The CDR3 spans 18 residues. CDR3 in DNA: TGTGCCAGCAGCTTAGCTTCGACAGGGCGGCGCCAGAAGTCTGAAGCTTTCTTT. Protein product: CASSLASTGRRQKSEAFF.